Following are 15 T cell receptor beta chains from one sample sequenced in a study of T-cell reconstitution after alpha-beta-depleted transplantation in children. Unique molecular identifiers tagged the TCRbeta library. TCRdb reprocessed the PCR reads via MiXCR and lists one record per CDR3 protein. The data show about 580,000 distinct CDR3 sequences, with roughly 23% seen just once and approximately 14% held by the top ten. The material was PBMCs, mostly from graft donor cells, obtained 360 days after TCRalphabeta/CD19-depleted stem cell transplant. The source of these receptors is a boy under two years old who had a stem cell transplant for acute myeloid leukemia, so the T cells may come from the graft donor.

The gene calls are TRBV11-2 and TRBJ2-7; 7 bases are shared with TRBD1. Unmatched junction bases numbered 9, after V lost 3 bases and J lost 4 bases. Germline V CDR1 and CDR2: SGHAT, FQNNGV. This CDR3 comprises 15 residues. The CDR3 nucleotides read TGTGCCAGCAGCTTCCTGGGACAGATAATATACGAGCAGTACGTC. Translated: CASSFLGQIIYEQYV.

This chain uses TRBV20-1 with TRBJ1-2; no reliable D call. V was shortened by 1 base and J by 0 bases, with 9 bases between the two germline ends. The CDR3 runs 14 residues. Germline assignment: CDR1 DFQATT and CDR2 SNEGSKA (reference sequence). The CDR3 DNA sequence: TGCAGTGCTAGAGCAGGCCCCGCTAACTATGGCTACACCTTC. Its protein product is CSARAGPANYGYTF.

The chain combines TRBV24-1 with TRBJ2-5; a possible D gene is TRBD2 (5 bases). Trimming stripped 4 bases from V and 0 bases from J, with 11 bases between. The CDR3 has 15 amino acids. CDR1 KGHDR and CDR2 SFDVKD come from the germline V gene. Here the CDR3 reads CATSDRTRDQETQYF. CDR3 in DNA: TGTGCCACCAGTGACCGGACGAGGGACCAAGAGACCCAGTACTTC.

Many counts were recorded for this clonotype. The genes are TRBV3-1 and TRBJ2-1, with D perhaps matching TRBD1 (6 bases). The CDR3 has 15 amino acids. CDR1 is LGHDT, CDR2 YNNKEL, per germline (reference sequence). The V end lost 5 bases, the J end lost 4 bases, and 15 bases lay between the germline ends. The CDR3 sequence: CASSSRDTAYNEQFF. The CDR3 bases are TGTGCCAGCAGCTCCCGGGACACAGCATACAATGAGCAGTTCTTC.

This clonotype was observed a few times. The chain couples TRBV12-3 or TRBV12-4 to TRBJ2-1; D could derive from TRBD1 or TRBD2 (6 bases each). V lost 6 bases and J 6 bases, leaving 21 bases between the germline ends. This CDR3 comprises 16 residues. The CDR3 DNA sequence: TGTGCCAGCAGCCTCCCGAGGGGGGCCTATCGCAATGAGCAGTTCTTC. It is translated as CASSLPRGAYRNEQFF.

This chain joins TRBV6-4 and TRBJ2-7; D remains ambiguous. Trimming cost V 6 bases and J 0 bases, with 9 bases left between them. The V gene's germline CDR1 is MRHNA and CDR2 SNTAGT. This CDR3 has 13 residues. The CDR3 coding sequence is TGTGCCAGCAGCAAGGTGAGCTCCTACGAGCAGTACGTC. Translating it yields CASSKVSSYEQYV.

This clonotype has at least ten counts. The rearrangement uses TRBV7-9 and TRBJ2-2; no reliable D call. The CDR3 totals 12 residues. Germline lookup yields CDR1 SEHNR and CDR2 FQNEAQ (reference sequence). The V gene lost 8 bases and the J gene lost 3 bases, with 7 bases spanning the gap. The CDR3 DNA is TGTGCCAGCCCACAATACACCGGGGAGCTGTTTTTT. Its translation is CASPQYTGELFF.

This clonotype was detected a few times. The rearrangement uses TRBV15 and TRBJ1-1, with D unresolved. Germline-derived CDR1 and CDR2 are LNHNV and YYDKDF (reference sequence). Trimming removed 0 bases at V and 0 bases at J, with 8 bases between. This CDR3 is built from 15 residues. The CDR3 region is CATSRDPTLNTEAFF. The CDR3 DNA sequence: TGTGCCACCAGCAGAGATCCGACACTGAACACTGAAGCTTTCTTT.

The rearrangement uses TRBV2 and TRBJ2-1; 8 bases agree with TRBD1. Germline V gene data show CDR1 as SNHLY and CDR2 as FYNNEI. J was trimmed by 0 bases and V by 8 bases; bases with no gene match: 6. The CDR3 is made up of 15 amino acids. The CDR3 sequence: CASGDRRSSYNEQFF. CDR3 sequence (DNA): TGTGCCAGCGGGGACAGGCGCAGCTCCTACAATGAGCAGTTCTTC.

The gene calls are TRBV25-1 and TRBJ2-3, with D tentatively TRBD1 or TRBD2 (5 bases each). The germline V and J ends were trimmed by 1 base and 1 base, with 12 bases remaining between them. This CDR3 comprises 16 residues. The germline V gene has CDR1 MGHDK and CDR2 SYGVNS. The CDR3 reads CASSEFYRDRTDTQYF. Written as DNA, the CDR3 is TGTGCCAGCAGTGAATTCTACCGGGACCGCACAGATACGCAGTATTTT.

This chain uses TRBV5-1 with TRBJ2-6; possible D gene TRBD1, 6 bases. Germline lookup yields CDR1 SGHRS and CDR2 YFSETQ. Trimming removed 1 base at V and 0 bases at J, with 14 bases between. The CDR3 runs 18 residues. CDR3 in DNA: TGCGCCAGCAGCTTGCCGGGACAAGGGTACTCTGGGGCCAACGTCCTGACTTTC. Encoded protein: CASSLPGQGYSGANVLTF.

CDR3: CASSLRMAGALTDTQYF. CDR3 sequence (DNA): TGCGCCAGCAGCTTGCGAATGGCGGGGGCCCTCACAGATACGCAGTATTTT. The rearrangement uses TRBV5-1 and TRBJ2-3; possibly TRBD2 for D (7 bases). Trimming removed 1 base at V and 2 bases at J, with 17 bases between. This CDR3 is 17 amino acids long. From germline, CDR1 is SGHRS and CDR2 YFSETQ.

The chain couples TRBV20-1 to TRBJ2-5; D gene unclear. Trimming pared 3 bases from V and 4 bases from J, leaving 9 bases between. From germline, CDR1 is DFQATT and CDR2 SNEGSKA (reference sequence). The CDR3 is made up of 12 amino acids. The CDR3 DNA is TGCAGTGCTAGTGGTCGGCGAGAGACCCAGTACTTC. Its translation: CSASGRRETQYF.

This clonotype was found many times. The chain couples TRBV9 to TRBJ2-7, with D perhaps TRBD1 or TRBD2 (6 bases each). The CDR3 consists of 16 residues. Germline V gives CDR1 SGDLS, CDR2 YYNGEE. V was cut by 0 bases and J by 5 bases, with 18 bases left in between. CDR3 region: CASSVEGGRTFDEQYF. CDR3 nucleotide sequence: TGTGCCAGCAGCGTAGAGGGGGGACGGACTTTTGACGAGCAGTACTTC.

This chain uses TRBV25-1 with TRBJ1-2, with D unresolved. There are 13 residues in the CDR3. The V end was cut by 4 bases, the J end by 1 base, with 7 bases between. Germline V CDR1 and CDR2: MGHDK, SYGVNS. The CDR3 loop reads CASSGGVNYGYTF. The CDR3 DNA is TGTGCCAGCAGTGGTGGAGTTAACTATGGCTACACCTTC.